In this sample, the clone carrying this T cell receptor (beta chain) turned up many times. This entry belongs to a study of T cells after yellow fever vaccination. A single record per CDR3 protein comes from TCRdb applying MiXCR to the 5' RACE reads. In the table there are roughly 160,000 distinct CDR3 sequences, around 9% of which are singletons. CDR1 and CDR2 from the germline V gene are LGHDT and YNNKEL (reference sequence). The CDR3 spans 13 residues. The V end lost 3 bases, the J end lost 8 bases, and 14 bases lay between the germline ends. Sequencing was performed on CD8+ T cells sorted from PBMCs, taken 45 days after the yellow fever booster vaccination. The gene calls are TRBV3-1 and TRBJ2-7; tentative D call: TRBD2 (6 bases). This TCR was sampled from a man younger than 30 who received the YFV17D yellow fever vaccine. CDR3 loop: CASSHGGSDKQYF. The CDR3 DNA reads as TGTGCCAGCAGCCATGGGGGGAGCGACAAGCAGTACTTC.